This T cell receptor (beta chain) came from a study of cytomegalovirus exposure and HLA in healthy donors. Study results and caveats: Sequencing had likely introduced a cluster of highly shared sequence variants as an artifact.

Comments on this clone: Its antigen is not identified.

CDR3 length equals 13 residues. Trimming cost V 4 bases and J 5 bases; bases outside gene matches: 4. The V gene's germline CDR1 is MNHEY and CDR2 SVGAGI. Primers included in the PCR were 60 Vbeta and 13 Jbeta primers. Clones were sequenced by immunoSEQ multiplex PCR, and TCRdb holds only the in-frame ones, with some missing. The sample has tens of thousands of clones; about three fifths are singletons. V and J are TRBV6-5 and TRBJ2-5, with 7 bases fitting TRBD2. This TCR was sampled from a woman in her 30s in good health and CMV-seropositive. Material: PBMCs. Here the CDR3 reads CASSSGGVETQYF. CDR3 nucleotides: TGTGCCAGCAGTTCTGGGGGGGTGGAGACCCAGTACTTC.